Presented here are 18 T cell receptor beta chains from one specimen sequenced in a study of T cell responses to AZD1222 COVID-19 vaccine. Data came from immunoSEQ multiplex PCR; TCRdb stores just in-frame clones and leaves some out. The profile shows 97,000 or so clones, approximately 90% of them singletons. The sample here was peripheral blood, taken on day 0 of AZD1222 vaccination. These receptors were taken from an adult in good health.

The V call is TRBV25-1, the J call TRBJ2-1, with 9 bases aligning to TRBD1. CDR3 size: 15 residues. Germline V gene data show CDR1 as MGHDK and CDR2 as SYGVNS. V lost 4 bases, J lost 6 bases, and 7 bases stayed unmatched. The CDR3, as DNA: TGTGCCAGCAGTGGGGGGACAGGGAGGGGCAATGAGCAGTTCTTC. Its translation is CASSGGTGRGNEQFF.

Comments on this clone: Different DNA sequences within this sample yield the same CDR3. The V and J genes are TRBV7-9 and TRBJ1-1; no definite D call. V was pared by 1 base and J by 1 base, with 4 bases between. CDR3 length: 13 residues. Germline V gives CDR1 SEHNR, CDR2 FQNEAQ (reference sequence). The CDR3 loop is CASSLVQNTEAFF. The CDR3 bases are TGTGCCAGCAGCTTAGTACAGAACACTGAAGCTTTCTTT.

CDR3 coding DNA: TGTGCCAGCAGTTCCAAAGGGACCTCCTACGAGCAGTACTTC. Protein sequence: CASSSKGTSYEQYF. The chain recombines TRBV27 with TRBJ2-7; either TRBD1 or TRBD2 may supply D (5 bases each). The V end was cut by 4 bases, the J end by 0 bases, with 10 bases between. The CDR3 covers 14 residues. From germline, CDR1 is MNHEY and CDR2 SMNVEV (reference sequence).

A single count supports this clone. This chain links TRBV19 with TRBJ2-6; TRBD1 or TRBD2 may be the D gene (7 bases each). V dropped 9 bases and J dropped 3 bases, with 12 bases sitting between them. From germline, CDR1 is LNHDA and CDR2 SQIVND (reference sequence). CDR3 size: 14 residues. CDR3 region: CASRGGLGANVLTF. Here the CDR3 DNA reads TGTGCCAGCAGGGGGGGGCTTGGGGCCAACGTCCTGACTTTC. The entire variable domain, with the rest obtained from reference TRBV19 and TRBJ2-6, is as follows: DGGITQSPKYLFRKEGQNVTLSCEQNLNHDAMYWYRQDPGQGLRLIYYSQIVNDFQKGDIAEGYSVSREKKESFPLTVTSAQKNPTAFYLCASRGGLGANVLTFGAGSRLTVL.

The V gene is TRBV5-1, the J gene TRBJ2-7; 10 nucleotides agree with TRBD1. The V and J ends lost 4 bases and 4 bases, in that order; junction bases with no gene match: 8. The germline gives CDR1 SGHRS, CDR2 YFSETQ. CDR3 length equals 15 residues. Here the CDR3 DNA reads TGCGCCAGCAGCCAGACCGGGACAGGGGTTTACGAGCAGTACTTC. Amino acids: CASSQTGTGVYEQYF.

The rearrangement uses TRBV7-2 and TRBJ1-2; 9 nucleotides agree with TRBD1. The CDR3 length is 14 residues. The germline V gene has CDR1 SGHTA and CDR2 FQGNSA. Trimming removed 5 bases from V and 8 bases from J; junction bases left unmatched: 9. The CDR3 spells CASSARGQGNGYTF. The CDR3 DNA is TGTGCCAGCAGCGCCCGTGGACAGGGGAACGGCTACACCTTC.

The CDR3 here is CASGRLGGNTGELFF. CDR3 bases: TGTGCCAGCGGCCGGTTAGGGGGGAACACCGGGGAGCTGTTTTTT. The chain combines TRBV7-2 with TRBJ2-2; D perhaps matches TRBD1 (6 bases). Trimming left V 8 bases short and J 1 base short, with 14 bases between. The CDR3 is made up of 15 amino acids. Germline V gives CDR1 SGHTA, CDR2 FQGNSA. Using reference TRBV7-2 and TRBJ2-2 for the parts outside the CDR3, the full variable domain is GAGVSQSPSNKVTEKGKDVELRCDPISGHTALYWYRQSLGQGLEFLIYFQGNSAPDKSGLPSDRFSAERTGGSVSTLTIQRTQQEDSAVYLCASGRLGGNTGELFFGEGSRLTVL.

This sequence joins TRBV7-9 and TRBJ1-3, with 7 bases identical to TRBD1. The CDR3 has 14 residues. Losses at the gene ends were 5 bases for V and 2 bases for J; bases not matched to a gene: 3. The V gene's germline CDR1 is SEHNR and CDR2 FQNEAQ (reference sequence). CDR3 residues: CASSRDRAGNTIYF. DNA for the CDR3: TGTGCCAGCAGCCGCGACAGGGCTGGAAACACCATATATTTT.

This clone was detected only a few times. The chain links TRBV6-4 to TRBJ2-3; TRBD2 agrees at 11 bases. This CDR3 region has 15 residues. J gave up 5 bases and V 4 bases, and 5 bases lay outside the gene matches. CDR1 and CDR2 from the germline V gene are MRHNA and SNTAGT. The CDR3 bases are TGTGCCAGCAGTGTCCTACTAGCGGGAGTAGATACGCAGTATTTT. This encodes CASSVLLAGVDTQYF.

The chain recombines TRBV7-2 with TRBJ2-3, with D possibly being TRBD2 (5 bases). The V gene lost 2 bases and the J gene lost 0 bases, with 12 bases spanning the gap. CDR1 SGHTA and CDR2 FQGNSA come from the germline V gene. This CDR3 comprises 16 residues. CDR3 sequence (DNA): TGTGCCAGCAGCTTATATAGGAGGACTAGCACAGATACGCAGTATTTT. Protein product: CASSLYRRTSTDTQYF.

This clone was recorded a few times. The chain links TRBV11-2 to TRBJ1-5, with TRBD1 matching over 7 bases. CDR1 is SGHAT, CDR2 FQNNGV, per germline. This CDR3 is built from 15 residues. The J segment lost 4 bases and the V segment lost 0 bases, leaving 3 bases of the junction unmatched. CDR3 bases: TGTGCCAGCAGCTTAGACGGCAGGGGGAATCAGCCCCAGCATTTT. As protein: CASSLDGRGNQPQHF.

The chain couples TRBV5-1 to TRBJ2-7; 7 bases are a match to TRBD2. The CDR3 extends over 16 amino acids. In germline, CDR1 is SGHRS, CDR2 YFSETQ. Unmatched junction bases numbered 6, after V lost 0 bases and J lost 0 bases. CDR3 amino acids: CASSLAGRETSYEQYF. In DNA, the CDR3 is TGCGCCAGCAGCTTGGCCGGGCGGGAGACCTCCTACGAGCAGTACTTC.

Here the CDR3 DNA reads TGCAGCGCACCACTAGCGGGAGCCTGGGATACGCAGTATTTT. Translating gives CSAPLAGAWDTQYF. The chain links TRBV29-1 to TRBJ2-3; 11 bases line up with TRBD2. The junction had 9 bases not matched to a gene; V was cut back by 7 bases and J by 6 bases. There are 14 residues in the CDR3. CDR1 and CDR2 from the germline V gene are SQVTM and ANQGSEA.

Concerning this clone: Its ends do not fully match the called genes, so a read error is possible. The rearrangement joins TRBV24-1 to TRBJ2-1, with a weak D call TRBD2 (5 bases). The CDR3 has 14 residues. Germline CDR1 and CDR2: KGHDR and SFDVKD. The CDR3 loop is CFTRGESSYNEQFF. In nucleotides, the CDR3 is TGCTTTACCCGGGGTGAGAGCTCCTACAATGAGCAGTTCTTC.

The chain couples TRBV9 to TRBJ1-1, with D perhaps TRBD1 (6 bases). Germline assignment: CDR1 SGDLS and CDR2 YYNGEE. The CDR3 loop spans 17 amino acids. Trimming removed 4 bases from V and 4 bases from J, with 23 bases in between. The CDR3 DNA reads TGTGCCAGCAGCCCAGTCGGGACAAAAGTAGGTCGCACTGAAGCTTTCTTT. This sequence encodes CASSPVGTKVGRTEAFF.

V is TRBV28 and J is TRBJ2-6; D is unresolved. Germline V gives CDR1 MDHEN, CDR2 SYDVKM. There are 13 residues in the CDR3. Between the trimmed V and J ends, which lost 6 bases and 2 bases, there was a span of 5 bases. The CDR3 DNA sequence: TGTGCCAGCAGGGGGACTGGGGCCAACGTCCTGACTTTC. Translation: CASRGTGANVLTF.

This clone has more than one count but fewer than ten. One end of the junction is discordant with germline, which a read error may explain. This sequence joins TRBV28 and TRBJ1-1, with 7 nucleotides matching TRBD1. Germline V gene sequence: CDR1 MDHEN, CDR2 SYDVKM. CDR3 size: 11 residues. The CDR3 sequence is CASSVDRLRTF. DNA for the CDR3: TGTGCCAGCAGTGTGGACAGGTTGAGGACTTTT.

The CDR3 DNA follows: TGTGCCAGCAGCGTAGGAGGTGCGACAGCAAATGAAAAACTGTTTTTT. It encodes CASSVGGATANEKLFF. V is TRBV9 and J is TRBJ1-4; D perhaps matches TRBD1 (5 bases). The CDR3 loop spans 16 amino acids. V lost 0 bases, J lost 5 bases, and 14 bases lay in between. CDR1 and CDR2 from the germline V gene are SGDLS and YYNGEE.